This T cell receptor beta chain was recovered during a study of beta chain features in type 1 diabetes. The authors reverse transcribed all of the isolated RNA, so sequencing captured expressed TCRB transcripts. This table comes from immunoSEQ multiplex PCR, and its TCRdb copy is limited to in-frame clones, with some not included. The sample has 450,000 or so clones, approximately 10% seen once. This clone was found a few times. This clonotype was obtained from a young woman in good health. Sequenced input: naive CD4+ T cells from blood.

CDR3 nucleotide sequence: TGTGCTAGTGGTTTGGTAACGGGTGTGAACACTGAAGCTTTCTTT. This translates into CASGLVTGVNTEAFF. The chain employs TRBV12-5 and TRBJ1-1, with no clear D. This CDR3 comprises 15 residues. Germline V gene data show CDR1 as LGHNT and CDR2 as FRNRAP. The V gene lost 0 bases and the J gene lost 0 bases, with 8 bases spanning the gap. Filled out from reference TRBV12-5 and TRBJ1-1, the complete variable domain reads DARVTQTPRHKVTEMGQEVTMRCQPILGHNTVFWYRQTMMQGLELLAYFRNRAPLDDSGMPKDRFSAEMPDATLATLKIQPSEPRDSAVYFCASGLVTGVNTEAFFGQGTRLTVV.